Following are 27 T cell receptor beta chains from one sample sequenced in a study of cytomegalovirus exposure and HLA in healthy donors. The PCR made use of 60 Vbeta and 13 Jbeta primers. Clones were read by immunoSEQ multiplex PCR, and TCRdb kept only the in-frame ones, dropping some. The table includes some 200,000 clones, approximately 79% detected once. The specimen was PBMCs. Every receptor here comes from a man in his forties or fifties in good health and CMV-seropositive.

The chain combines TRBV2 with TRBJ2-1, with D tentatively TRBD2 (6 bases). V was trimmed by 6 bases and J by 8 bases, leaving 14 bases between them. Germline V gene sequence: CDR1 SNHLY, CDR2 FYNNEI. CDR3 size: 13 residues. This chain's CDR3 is CASRAGTHDEQFF. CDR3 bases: TGTGCCAGCAGGGCCGGGACTCACGATGAGCAGTTCTTC.

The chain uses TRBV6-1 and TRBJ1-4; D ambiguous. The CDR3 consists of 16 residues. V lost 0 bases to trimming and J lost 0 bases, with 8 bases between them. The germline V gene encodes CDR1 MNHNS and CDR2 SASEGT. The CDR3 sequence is CASSEARGSTNEKLFF. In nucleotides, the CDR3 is TGTGCCAGCAGTGAAGCACGGGGTTCAACTAATGAAAAACTGTTTTTT.

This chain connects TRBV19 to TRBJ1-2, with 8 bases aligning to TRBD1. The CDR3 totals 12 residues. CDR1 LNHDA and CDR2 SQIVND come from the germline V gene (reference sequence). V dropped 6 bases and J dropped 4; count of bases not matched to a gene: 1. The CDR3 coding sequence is TGTGCCAGTAGCGGGACAGGCTATGGCTACACCTTC. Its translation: CASSGTGYGYTF.

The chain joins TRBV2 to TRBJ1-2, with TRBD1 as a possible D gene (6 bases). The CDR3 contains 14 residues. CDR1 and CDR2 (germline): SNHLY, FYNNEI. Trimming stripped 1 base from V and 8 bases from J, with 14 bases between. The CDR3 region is CASSEVEGVGGYTF. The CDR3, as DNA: TGTGCCAGCAGTGAAGTAGAGGGGGTTGGAGGCTACACCTTC.

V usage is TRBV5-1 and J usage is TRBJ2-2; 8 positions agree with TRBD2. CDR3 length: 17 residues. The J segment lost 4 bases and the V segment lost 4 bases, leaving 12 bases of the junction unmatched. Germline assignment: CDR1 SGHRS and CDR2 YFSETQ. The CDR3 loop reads CASSPMRGARGTGELFF. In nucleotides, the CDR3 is TGCGCCAGCAGCCCTATGCGGGGGGCGAGGGGCACCGGGGAGCTGTTTTTT.

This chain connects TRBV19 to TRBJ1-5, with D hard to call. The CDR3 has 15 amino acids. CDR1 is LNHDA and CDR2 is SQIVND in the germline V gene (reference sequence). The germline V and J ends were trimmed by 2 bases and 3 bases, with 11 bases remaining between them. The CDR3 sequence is CASSIWGVNNQPQHF. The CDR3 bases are TGTGCCAGTAGTATATGGGGAGTAAACAATCAGCCCCAGCATTTT.

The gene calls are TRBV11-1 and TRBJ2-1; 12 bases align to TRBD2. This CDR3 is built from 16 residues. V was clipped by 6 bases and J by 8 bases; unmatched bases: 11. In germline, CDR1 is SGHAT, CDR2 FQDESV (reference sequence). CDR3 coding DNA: TGTGCCAGCAGTCACCCTAGCGGGGGGGCTTCCGATGAGCAGTTCTTC. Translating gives CASSHPSGGASDEQFF.

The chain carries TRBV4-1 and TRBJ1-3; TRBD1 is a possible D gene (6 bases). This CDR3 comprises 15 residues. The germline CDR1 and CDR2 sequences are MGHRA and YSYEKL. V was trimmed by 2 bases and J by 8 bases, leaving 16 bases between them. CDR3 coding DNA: TGCGCCAGCAGCCAACCCGGTCGGGGGGCTGACACCATATATTTT. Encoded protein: CASSQPGRGADTIYF.

CDR3 nucleotide sequence: TGCGCCAGCAGCGCCCGACAGGGAACGAACACCGGGGAGCTGTTTTTT. Amino acid sequence: CASSARQGTNTGELFF. The rearrangement uses TRBV5-1 and TRBJ2-2, with TRBD1 identical over 7 bases. CDR1 is SGHRS, CDR2 YFSETQ, per germline. The J segment lost 0 bases and the V segment lost 4 bases, leaving 6 bases of the junction unmatched. This CDR3 is 16 amino acids long. The full variable domain, with the rest looked up from reference TRBV5-1 and TRBJ2-2, is KAGVTQTPRYLIKTRGQQVTLSCSPISGHRSVSWYQQTPGQGLQFLFEYFSETQRNKGNFPGRFSGRQFSNSRSEMNVSTLELGDSALYLCASSARQGTNTGELFFGEGSRLTVL.

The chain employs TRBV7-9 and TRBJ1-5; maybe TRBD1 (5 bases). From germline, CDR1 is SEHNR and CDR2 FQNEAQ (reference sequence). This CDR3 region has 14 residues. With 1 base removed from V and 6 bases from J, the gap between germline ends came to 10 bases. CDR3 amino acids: CASSLGRGGQPQHF. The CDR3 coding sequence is TGTGCCAGCAGCTTAGGGAGGGGAGGTCAGCCCCAGCATTTT.

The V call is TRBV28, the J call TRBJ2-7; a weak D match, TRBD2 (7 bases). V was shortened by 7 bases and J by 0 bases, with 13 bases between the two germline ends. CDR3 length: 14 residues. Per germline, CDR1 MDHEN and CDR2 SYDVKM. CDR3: CASINGGASYEQYF. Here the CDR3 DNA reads TGTGCCAGCATCAATGGGGGGGCCTCCTACGAGCAGTACTTC.

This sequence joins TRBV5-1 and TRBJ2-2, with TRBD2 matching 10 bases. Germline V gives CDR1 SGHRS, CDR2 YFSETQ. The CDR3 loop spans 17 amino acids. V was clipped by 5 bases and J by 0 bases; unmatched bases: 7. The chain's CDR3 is CASRDLAGASNTGELFF. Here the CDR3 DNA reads TGCGCCAGCAGGGACCTAGCGGGGGCTTCGAACACCGGGGAGCTGTTTTTT.

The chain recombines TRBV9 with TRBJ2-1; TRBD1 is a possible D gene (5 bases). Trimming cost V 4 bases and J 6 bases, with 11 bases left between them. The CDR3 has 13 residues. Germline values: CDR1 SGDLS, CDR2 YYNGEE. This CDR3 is CASSSDSSNEQFF. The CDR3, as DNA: TGTGCCAGCAGCTCCGACAGCTCCAATGAGCAGTTCTTC.

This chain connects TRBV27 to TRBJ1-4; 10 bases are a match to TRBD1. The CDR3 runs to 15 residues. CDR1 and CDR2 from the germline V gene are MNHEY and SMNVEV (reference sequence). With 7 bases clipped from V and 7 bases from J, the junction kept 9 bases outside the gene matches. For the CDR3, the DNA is TGTGCCAGCATGAAGTGGGGGGACAGGGGTGAAAAACTGTTTTTT. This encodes CASMKWGDRGEKLFF.

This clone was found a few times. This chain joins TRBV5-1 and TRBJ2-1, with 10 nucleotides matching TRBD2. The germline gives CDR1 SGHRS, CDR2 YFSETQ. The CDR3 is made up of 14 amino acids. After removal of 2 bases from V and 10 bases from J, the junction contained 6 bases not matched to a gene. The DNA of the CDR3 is TGCGCCAGCAGCTTCACTAGCGGGGTGGGGGAGCAGTTCTTC. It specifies CASSFTSGVGEQFF.

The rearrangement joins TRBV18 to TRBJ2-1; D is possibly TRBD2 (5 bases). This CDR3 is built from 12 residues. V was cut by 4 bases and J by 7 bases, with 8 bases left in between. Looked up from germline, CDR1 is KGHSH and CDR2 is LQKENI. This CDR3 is CASSLGVNEQFF. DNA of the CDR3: TGTGCCAGCTCACTCGGGGTGAATGAGCAGTTCTTC.

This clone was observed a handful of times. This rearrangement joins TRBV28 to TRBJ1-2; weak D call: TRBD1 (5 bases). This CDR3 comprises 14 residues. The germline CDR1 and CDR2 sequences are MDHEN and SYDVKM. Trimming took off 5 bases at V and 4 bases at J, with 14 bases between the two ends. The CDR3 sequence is CASSARQPPYGYTF. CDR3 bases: TGTGCCAGCAGTGCACGACAGCCCCCCTATGGCTACACCTTC.

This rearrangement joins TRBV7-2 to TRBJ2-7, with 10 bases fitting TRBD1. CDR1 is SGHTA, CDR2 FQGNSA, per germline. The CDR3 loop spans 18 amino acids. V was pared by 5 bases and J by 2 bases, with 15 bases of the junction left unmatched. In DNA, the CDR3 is TGTGCCAGCAGCCGGAGTTTCCCGGGACAGGGGACCCCCTACGAGCAGTACTTC. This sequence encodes CASSRSFPGQGTPYEQYF. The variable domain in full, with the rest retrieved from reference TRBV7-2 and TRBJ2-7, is GAGVSQSPSNKVTEKGKDVELRCDPISGHTALYWYRQSLGQGLEFLIYFQGNSAPDKSGLPSDRFSAERTGGSVSTLTIQRTQQEDSAVYLCASSRSFPGQGTPYEQYFGPGTRLTVT.

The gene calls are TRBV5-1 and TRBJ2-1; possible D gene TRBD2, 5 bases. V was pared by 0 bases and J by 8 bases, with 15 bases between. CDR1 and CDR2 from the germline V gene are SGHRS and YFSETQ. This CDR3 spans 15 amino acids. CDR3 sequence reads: CASSLDGLSSDEQFF. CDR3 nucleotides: TGCGCCAGCAGCTTGGACGGACTTAGCTCCGATGAGCAGTTCTTC.

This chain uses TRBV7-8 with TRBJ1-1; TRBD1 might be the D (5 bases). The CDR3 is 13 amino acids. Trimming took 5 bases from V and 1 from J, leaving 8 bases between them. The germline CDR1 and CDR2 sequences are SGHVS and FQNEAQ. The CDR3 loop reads CASSNTGNTEAFF. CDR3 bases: TGTGCCAGCAGCAACACAGGGAACACTGAAGCTTTCTTT. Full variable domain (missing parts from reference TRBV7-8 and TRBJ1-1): GAGVSQSPRYKVAKRGQDVALRCDPISGHVSLFWYQQALGQGPEFLTYFQNEAQLDKSGLPSDRFFAERPEGSVSTLKIQRTQQEDSAVYLCASSNTGNTEAFFGQGTRLTVV.

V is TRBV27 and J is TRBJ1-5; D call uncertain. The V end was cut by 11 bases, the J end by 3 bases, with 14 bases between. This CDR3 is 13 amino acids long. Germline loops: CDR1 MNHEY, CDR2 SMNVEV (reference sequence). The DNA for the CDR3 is TGTGCCTCGCGGGTGTCCCCCAATCAGCCCCAGCATTTT. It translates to CASRVSPNQPQHF.

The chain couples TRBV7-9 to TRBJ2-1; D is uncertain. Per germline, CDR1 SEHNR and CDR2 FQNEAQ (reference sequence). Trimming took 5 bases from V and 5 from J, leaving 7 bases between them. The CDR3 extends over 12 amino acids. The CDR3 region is CASSLGHNEQFF. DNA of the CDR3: TGTGCCAGCAGCCTGGGCCACAATGAGCAGTTCTTC.

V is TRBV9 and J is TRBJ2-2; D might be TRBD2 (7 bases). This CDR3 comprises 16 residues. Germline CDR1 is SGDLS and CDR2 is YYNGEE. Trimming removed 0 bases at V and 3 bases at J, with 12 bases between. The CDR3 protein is CASSVVAGAYTGELFF. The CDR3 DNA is TGTGCCAGCAGCGTAGTCGCGGGGGCCTACACCGGGGAGCTGTTTTTT.

CDR3 loop: CASSLEGTGLGGELFF. DNA for the CDR3: TGTGCCAGCAGCTTAGAAGGGACAGGGTTAGGCGGGGAGCTGTTTTTT. The chain joins TRBV7-2 to TRBJ2-2, with 9 bases lining up with TRBD1. CDR3 length: 16 amino acids. Unmatched junction bases numbered 7, after V lost 1 base and J lost 7 bases. Germline V gene sequence: CDR1 SGHTA, CDR2 FQGNSA. The complete variable domain, with remaining parts taken from reference TRBV7-2 and TRBJ2-2, reads GAGVSQSPSNKVTEKGKDVELRCDPISGHTALYWYRQSLGQGLEFLIYFQGNSAPDKSGLPSDRFSAERTGGSVSTLTIQRTQQEDSAVYLCASSLEGTGLGGELFFGEGSRLTVL.

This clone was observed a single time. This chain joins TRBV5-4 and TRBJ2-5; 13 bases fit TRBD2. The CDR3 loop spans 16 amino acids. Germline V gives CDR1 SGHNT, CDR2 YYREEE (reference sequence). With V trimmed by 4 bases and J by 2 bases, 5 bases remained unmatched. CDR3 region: CASSRPTSGGQETQYF. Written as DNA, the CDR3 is TGTGCCAGCAGCAGGCCGACTAGCGGGGGGCAAGAGACCCAGTACTTC.

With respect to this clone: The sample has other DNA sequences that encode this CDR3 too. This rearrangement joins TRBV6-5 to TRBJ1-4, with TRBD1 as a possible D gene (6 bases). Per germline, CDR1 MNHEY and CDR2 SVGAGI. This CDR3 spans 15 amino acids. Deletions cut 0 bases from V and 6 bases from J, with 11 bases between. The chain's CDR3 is CASSYSGRGDEKLFF. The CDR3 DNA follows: TGTGCCAGCAGTTACTCTGGCAGGGGTGATGAAAAACTGTTTTTT.

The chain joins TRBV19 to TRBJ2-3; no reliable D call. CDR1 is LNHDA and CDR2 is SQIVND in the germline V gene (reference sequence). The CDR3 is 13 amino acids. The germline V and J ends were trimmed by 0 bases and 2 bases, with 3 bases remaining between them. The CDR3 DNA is TGTGCCAGTAGTATAGACTTCACAGATACGCAGTATTTT. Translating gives CASSIDFTDTQYF.